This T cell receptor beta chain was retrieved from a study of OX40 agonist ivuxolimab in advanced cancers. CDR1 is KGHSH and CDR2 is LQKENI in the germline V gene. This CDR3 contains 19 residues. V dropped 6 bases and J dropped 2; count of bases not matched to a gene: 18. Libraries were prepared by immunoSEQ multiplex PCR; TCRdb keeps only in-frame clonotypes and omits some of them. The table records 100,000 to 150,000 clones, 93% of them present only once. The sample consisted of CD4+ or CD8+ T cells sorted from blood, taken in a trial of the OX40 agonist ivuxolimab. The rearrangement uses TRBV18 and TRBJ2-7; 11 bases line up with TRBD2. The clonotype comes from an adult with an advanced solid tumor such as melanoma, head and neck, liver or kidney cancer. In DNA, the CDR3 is TGTGCCAGCTCCCCGCTTGCTAGCGGGGGGCCCCCGAGGACCTACGAGCAGTACTTC. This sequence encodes CASSPLASGGPPRTYEQYF.